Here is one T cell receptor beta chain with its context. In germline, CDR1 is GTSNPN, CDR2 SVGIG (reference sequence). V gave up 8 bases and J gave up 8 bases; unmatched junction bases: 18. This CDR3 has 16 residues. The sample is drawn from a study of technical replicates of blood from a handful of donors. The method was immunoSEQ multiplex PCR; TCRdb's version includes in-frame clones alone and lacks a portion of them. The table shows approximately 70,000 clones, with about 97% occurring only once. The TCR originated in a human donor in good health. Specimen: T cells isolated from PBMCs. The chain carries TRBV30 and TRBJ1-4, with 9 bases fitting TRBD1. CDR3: CAGIPGQGLLKEKLFF. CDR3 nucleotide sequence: TGTGCCGGCATACCGGGACAGGGCCTTTTGAAAGAAAAACTGTTTTTT.